The 27 T cell receptor beta chains below were found in one sample sequenced in a study of blood T cell repertoires in COVID-19. The protocol was immunoSEQ multiplex PCR, while the TCRdb copy is restricted to in-frame clones and leaves out a portion. This repertoire shows about 200,000 clones, roughly 84% found once; its top ten account for under 2.5%. The sequencing input was peripheral blood. All receptors come from a man aged 35 to 55 with active or convalescent COVID-19.

CDR3 nucleotide sequence: TGTGCCAGCACCCCGGACAGGGGATTCACTGAAGCTTTCTTT. Encoded protein: CASTPDRGFTEAFF. The rearrangement links TRBV6-5 to TRBJ1-1; 9 bases agree with TRBD1. Unmatched junction bases numbered 7, after V lost 7 bases and J lost 4 bases. This CDR3 has 14 residues. Germline CDR1 reads MNHEY; CDR2 reads SVGAGI.

CDR3 coding DNA: TGTGCCAGCAGTTACACTAGCGGGGGATCCTACGAGCAGTACTTC. It encodes CASSYTSGGSYEQYF. The rearrangement links TRBV28 to TRBJ2-7; 11 bases agree with TRBD2. Germline CDR1 reads MDHEN; CDR2 reads SYDVKM. The trim removed 4 bases at V and 1 base at J, leaving 3 bases unmatched. This CDR3 spans 15 amino acids.

Here the CDR3 DNA reads TGCGCCAGCAGCCAACCCGGACTGCAAGAGACCCAGTACTTC. Translation gives CASSQPGLQETQYF. The chain is built from TRBV4-1 and TRBJ2-5; D is perhaps TRBD2 (5 bases). V gave up 2 bases and J gave up 2 bases, with 9 bases separating them. In germline, CDR1 is MGHRA, CDR2 YSYEKL. CDR3 size: 14 residues.

The chain links TRBV5-1 to TRBJ2-1; the D is unclear. The germline CDR1 and CDR2 sequences are SGHRS and YFSETQ. The CDR3 consists of 16 residues. Between the trimmed V and J ends, which lost 0 bases and 2 bases, there was a span of 12 bases. The DNA for the CDR3 is TGCGCCAGCAGCTTGGACCCAGGCAATACCTACAATGAGCAGTTCTTC. Its translation is CASSLDPGNTYNEQFF.

The genes are TRBV7-3 and TRBJ2-6, with TRBD2 identical over 9 bases. Germline V gene sequence: CDR1 SGHTA, CDR2 FQGTGA. This CDR3 spans 17 amino acids. Trimming at V came to 0 bases and at J to 8 bases, leaving 8 bases not matched to a gene. Here the CDR3 reads CASSLTPLTSGSNVLTF. CDR3 DNA sequence: TGTGCCAGCAGCTTAACTCCCCTGACTAGCGGTTCCAACGTCCTGACTTTC.

This clone has just one count. This chain connects TRBV15 to TRBJ2-2, with 11 bases identical to TRBD1. Germline V gene lookup returns CDR1 LNHNV and CDR2 YYDKDF (reference sequence). V was pared by 6 bases and J by 4 bases, with 4 bases of the junction left unmatched. The CDR3 covers 15 residues. CDR3 protein: CATSYGQGATGELFF. For the CDR3, the DNA is TGTGCCACCAGTTATGGACAGGGGGCCACCGGGGAGCTGTTTTTT.

The chain is built from TRBV29-1 and TRBJ1-1; D ambiguous. From germline, CDR1 is SQVTM and CDR2 ANQGSEA. The CDR3 extends over 13 amino acids. Trimming took 1 base from V and 1 from J, leaving 7 bases between them. CDR3 bases: TGCAGCGTTGAAGGTACTGGGAACACTGAAGCTTTCTTT. This encodes CSVEGTGNTEAFF.

This clone was seen more than once but under ten times. This rearrangement joins TRBV6-5 to TRBJ1-6; no firm D call. Germline values: CDR1 MNHEY, CDR2 SVGAGI. CDR3 length: 15 residues. V lost 8 bases and J lost 0, with 11 bases in between. CDR3 nucleotides: TGTGCCAGCTGCGTTTCTAGCTCCTATAATTCACCCCTCCACTTT. Translation: CASCVSSSYNSPLHF.

This chain uses TRBV5-1 with TRBJ2-7; 11 positions match TRBD2. The CDR3 sequence is 17 residues long. V lost 1 base, J lost 5 bases, and 11 bases stayed unmatched. Per the germline V gene, CDR1 is SGHRS and CDR2 is YFSETQ. The CDR3 region is CASSLRLAGSAHDEQYF. The CDR3 bases are TGCGCCAGCAGCTTGAGACTAGCGGGATCGGCTCACGACGAGCAGTACTTC. The whole variable domain, remainder taken from reference TRBV5-1 and TRBJ2-7, is KAGVTQTPRYLIKTRGQQVTLSCSPISGHRSVSWYQQTPGQGLQFLFEYFSETQRNKGNFPGRFSGRQFSNSRSEMNVSTLELGDSALYLCASSLRLAGSAHDEQYFGPGTRLTVT.

This clone was counted once. The chain uses TRBV7-3 and TRBJ2-3; D possibly corresponds to TRBD2 (6 bases). The V end was cut by 6 bases, the J end by 0 bases, with 16 bases between. The CDR3 covers 16 residues. Germline CDR1 reads SGHTA; CDR2 reads FQGTGA. CDR3 loop: CASSLTSGLSTDTQYF. CDR3 nucleotides: TGTGCCAGCAGTCTGACTAGTGGCCTAAGCACAGATACGCAGTATTTT.

This clone was seen only a few times. The V call is TRBV7-3, the J call TRBJ1-2, with a tentative D call TRBD1 (6 bases). From germline, CDR1 is SGHTA and CDR2 FQGTGA. The CDR3 runs to 14 residues. The V end lost 5 bases, the J end lost 5 bases, and 15 bases lay between the germline ends. The CDR3 coding sequence is TGTGCCAGCAGCCCCCAGGGTGGGACATATGGCTACACCTTC. Its translation: CASSPQGGTYGYTF.

The chain uses TRBV19 and TRBJ1-2; 9 bases are a match to TRBD1. This CDR3 has 15 residues. Germline assignment: CDR1 LNHDA and CDR2 SQIVND (reference sequence). J lost 5 bases, V lost 6 bases, and 10 bases had no gene match. CDR3 loop: CASSPWTGERYGYTF. CDR3 DNA sequence: TGTGCCAGTAGCCCATGGACAGGGGAACGGTATGGCTACACCTTC.

This chain connects TRBV6-2 or TRBV6-3 to TRBJ1-5, with 8 bases aligning to TRBD1. V dropped 5 bases and J dropped 6; count of bases not matched to a gene: 0. Germline CDR1 is MNHEY and CDR2 is SVGEGT. The length of the CDR3 is 12 residues. The CDR3 DNA follows: TGTGCCAGCAGTGGACAGGGTCAGCCCCAGCATTTT. Translating gives CASSGQGQPQHF.

The chain employs TRBV3-1 (or the pseudogene TRBV3-2) and TRBJ1-6; D is undetermined. There are 12 residues in the CDR3. In germline, CDR1 is LGHDT, CDR2 YNNKEL (reference sequence). The ends were cut back, 5 bases at V and 12 bases at J, with 11 bases in the middle. The CDR3 sequence is CASSNRGGPLHF. The DNA of the CDR3 is TGTGCCAGCAGCAACCGAGGAGGACCCCTCCACTTT.

This chain links TRBV10-1 with TRBJ1-2, with D maybe TRBD1 (5 bases). Between the trimmed V and J ends, which lost 6 bases and 3 bases, there was a span of 14 bases. CDR1 is WNHNN and CDR2 is SYGVQD in the germline V gene (reference sequence). The CDR3 consists of 14 residues. The CDR3 here is CASRWGDGDYGYTF. CDR3 nucleotide sequence: TGCGCCAGCAGGTGGGGGGACGGAGACTATGGCTACACCTTC.

Only a few counts were recorded for this clone. V gene TRBV7-6 combines with J gene TRBJ2-1; D perhaps matches TRBD1 (5 bases). The CDR3 runs 15 residues. The V end lost 5 bases, the J end lost 5 bases, and 16 bases lay between the germline ends. Germline V lookup: CDR1 SGHVS, CDR2 FNYEAQ. CDR3 bases: TGTGCCAGCAGCAGTCAGGGAATGCCCAACAATGAGCAGTTCTTC. This sequence encodes CASSSQGMPNNEQFF. The full variable domain, in which reference TRBV7-6 and TRBJ2-1 provide the parts outside the CDR3, is GAGVSQSPRYKVTKRGQDVALRCDPISGHVSLYWYRQALGQGPEFLTYFNYEAQQDKSGLPNDRFSAERPEGSISTLTIQRTEQRDSAMYRCASSSQGMPNNEQFFGPGTRLTVL.

The genes are TRBV9 and TRBJ1-3; D is perhaps TRBD1 (6 bases). The CDR3 consists of 16 residues. Trimming stripped 4 bases from V and 0 bases from J, with 14 bases between. CDR1 and CDR2 (germline): SGDLS, YYNGEE. The CDR3 coding sequence is TGTGCCAGCAGCTCCCGGGGGGACAACTCTGGAAACACCATATATTTT. The encoded protein is CASSSRGDNSGNTIYF.

The chain is built from TRBV6-5 and TRBJ2-2; possibly TRBD2 for D (6 bases). This CDR3 is built from 15 residues. Trimming removed 7 bases from V and 4 bases from J, with 16 bases in between. CDR1 MNHEY and CDR2 SVGAGI come from the germline V gene. The CDR3 DNA sequence: TGTGCCAGCAAGAGGACGGGACTGGTCACCGGGGAGCTGTTTTTT. It yields the protein CASKRTGLVTGELFF.

The chain uses TRBV19 and TRBJ2-3, with D perhaps TRBD1 (5 bases). CDR1 is LNHDA, CDR2 SQIVND, per germline (reference sequence). This CDR3 comprises 13 residues. Trimming removed 7 bases from V and 4 bases from J, with 12 bases in between. CDR3 protein: CASTTTVSDTQYF. In nucleotides, the CDR3 is TGTGCCAGTACCACGACAGTGTCAGATACGCAGTATTTT.

The chain combines TRBV25-1 with TRBJ1-2, with 11 bases matching TRBD1. CDR1 is MGHDK and CDR2 is SYGVNS in the germline V gene. This CDR3 has 15 residues. Germline trimming cut 2 bases from V and 4 bases from J; bases unmatched to any gene: 3. CDR3 bases: TGTGCCAGCAGTGAAAGGGGACAGGGGGGCTATGGCTACACCTTC. This codes for CASSERGQGGYGYTF.

For the CDR3, the DNA is TGTGCCAGCAGTCCTCGCCCGGTAGCGGGTTCCATTCAGTACTTC. It is translated as CASSPRPVAGSIQYF. The V call is TRBV27, the J call TRBJ2-4; 7 bases are shared with TRBD2. Germline trimming cut 5 bases from V and 9 bases from J; bases unmatched to any gene: 13. Germline V gene lookup returns CDR1 MNHEY and CDR2 SMNVEV (reference sequence). The CDR3 length is 15 residues.

The chain recombines TRBV11-2 with TRBJ2-2; 13 bases match TRBD2. CDR1 SGHAT and CDR2 FQNNGV come from the germline V gene. This CDR3 comprises 16 residues. J lost 4 bases, V lost 5 bases, and 4 bases had no gene match. DNA of the CDR3: TGTGCCAGCAGCGGCTGGACTAGCGGGAGCACCGGGGAGCTGTTTTTT. It translates to CASSGWTSGSTGELFF.

The gene calls are TRBV7-3 and TRBJ2-5; D perhaps matches TRBD2 (5 bases). The V gene's germline CDR1 is SGHTA and CDR2 FQGTGA. V shed 5 bases and J shed 3 bases, with 10 bases lying between them. The CDR3 has 13 residues. DNA of the CDR3: TGTGCCAGCAGCCAAGGACTTAAAGAGACCCAGTACTTC. Amino acid sequence: CASSQGLKETQYF. Drawing the rest from reference TRBV7-3 and TRBJ2-5, the complete variable domain is GAGVSQTPSNKVTEKGKYVELRCDPISGHTALYWYRQSLGQGPEFLIYFQGTGAADDSGLPNDRFFAVRPEGSVSTLKIQRTERGDSAVYLCASSQGLKETQYFGPGTRLLVL.

This clone was observed a handful of times. The gene calls are TRBV24-1 and TRBJ2-3, with 9 bases that match TRBD2. The CDR3 sequence is 15 residues long. V was clipped by 4 bases and J by 7 bases; unmatched bases: 8. CDR1 and CDR2 (germline): KGHDR, SFDVKD. The CDR3 nucleotides are TGTGCCACCAGTGAGCCAGCGGGAGGCACGCATACGCAGTATTTT. Encoded protein: CATSEPAGGTHTQYF.

The CDR3 DNA follows: TGTGCCAGCGGACCACGGACTAGCGGGAGGTACAATGAGCAGTTCTTC. Translating it yields CASGPRTSGRYNEQFF. The chain uses TRBV5-5 and TRBJ2-1, with 14 bases identical to TRBD2. J lost 4 bases, V lost 7 bases, and 7 bases had no gene match. The CDR3 covers 16 residues. Germline V gene lookup returns CDR1 SGHKS and CDR2 YYEKEE (reference sequence).

The chain couples TRBV3-1 (or the pseudogene TRBV3-2) to TRBJ2-7; 10 nucleotides match TRBD2. Germline lookup yields CDR1 LGHDT and CDR2 YNNKEL (reference sequence). V lost 4 bases to trimming and J lost 6 bases; unmatched junction nucleotides: 6. This CDR3 region has 14 residues. CDR3 sequence reads: CASSRLAGASEQYF. The CDR3 DNA is TGTGCCAGCAGCCGCCTAGCGGGAGCCAGCGAGCAGTACTTC.

This chain uses TRBV18 with TRBJ2-7; 7 bases are a match to TRBD1. Per germline, CDR1 KGHSH and CDR2 LQKENI. V shed 4 bases, J shed 3 bases, and the junction held 3 bases outside the gene matches. There are 13 residues in the CDR3. DNA of the CDR3: TGTGCCAGCTCACGGGACAGAAACTACGAGCAGTACTTC. Translated: CASSRDRNYEQYF.